This T cell receptor (beta chain) emerged from a study of blood T cell repertoires in COVID-19. Study at large: The analysed material was cDNA or gDNA that came from T cells, B-cell-depleted T cells, or PBMCs.

Method: immunoSEQ multiplex PCR; TCRdb's copy keeps in-frame clones and lacks some. The sample carries roughly 150,000 clones, 84% recorded once. Seattle's cohort entered during active infection and was followed longitudinally. Germline V gene lookup returns CDR1 DFQATT and CDR2 SNEGSKA (reference sequence). This CDR3 has 11 amino acids. Unmatched junction bases numbered 4, after V lost 6 bases and J lost 6 bases. This clone has a handful of counts. The chain recombines TRBV20-1 with TRBJ2-7, with TRBD2 matching over 8 bases. The receptor was isolated from an elderly woman with COVID-19, enrolled during active disease. The sequencing input was peripheral blood. CDR3 nucleotides: TGCAGTGCCCGGGGGGGAGGCGAGCAGTACTTC. It codes for CSARGGGEQYF.